What follows are 13 T cell receptor beta chains derived from one specimen sequenced in a study of T cell responses to AZD1222 COVID-19 vaccine. TCRdb keeps only in-frame clones here, not all; method: immunoSEQ multiplex PCR. The data show 150,000 to 170,000 clones, 86% seen once. The sequences come from peripheral blood, collected on day 0 of MenACWY control vaccination. The receptors come from an adult in good health.

A single count supports this clone. This rearrangement joins TRBV18 to TRBJ1-2, with 7 bases matching TRBD1. This CDR3 has 13 residues. Germline V gives CDR1 KGHSH, CDR2 LQKENI. The junction had 5 bases not matched to a gene; V was cut back by 4 bases and J by 6 bases. CDR3 nucleotides: TGTGCCAGCTCACTACAGGGGTCCGATGGCTACACCTTC. Protein product: CASSLQGSDGYTF.

The gene calls are TRBV15 and TRBJ1-4, with D perhaps matching TRBD1 (6 bases). The CDR3 is 19 amino acids. The V end was cut by 0 bases, the J end by 8 bases, with 25 bases between. The germline V gene encodes CDR1 LNHNV and CDR2 YYDKDF (reference sequence). CDR3 sequence (DNA): TGTGCCACCAGCAGAGATAACGGGTTTGGGACACGGTCAGAGGAAAAACTGTTTTTT. It yields the protein CATSRDNGFGTRSEEKLFF. Full variable domain (outside the CDR3, taken from reference TRBV15 and TRBJ1-4): DAMVIQNPRYQVTQFGKPVTLSCSQTLNHNVMYWYQQKSSQAPKLLFHYYDKDFNNEADTPDNFQSRRPNTSFCFLDIRSPGLGDTAMYLCATSRDNGFGTRSEEKLFFGSGTQLSVL.

CDR3 bases: TGTGCCAGCAGCCCCCACCCACTTAATGAAAAACTGTTTTTT. Translating it yields CASSPHPLNEKLFF. The chain recombines TRBV4-2 with TRBJ1-4; D remains unclear. The germline V gene encodes CDR1 LGHNA and CDR2 YNFKEQ. The CDR3 length is 14 residues. V was pared by 4 bases and J by 4 bases, with 10 bases between.

The chain is built from TRBV24-1 and TRBJ2-7; 9 bases agree with TRBD1. This CDR3 contains 14 residues. V lost 4 bases to trimming and J lost 5 bases; unmatched junction nucleotides: 5. CDR1 is KGHDR and CDR2 is SFDVKD in the germline V gene. This chain's CDR3 is CATSDPGQGHEQYF. The DNA of the CDR3 is TGTGCCACCAGTGACCCGGGACAGGGCCACGAGCAGTACTTC.

J is TRBJ2-2 and V is TRBV10-3, with D possibly matching TRBD2 (5 bases). Looked up from germline, CDR1 is ENHRY and CDR2 is SYGVKD. Trimming left V 7 bases short and J 1 base short, with 7 bases between. The CDR3 runs 13 residues. This CDR3 reads CAIKAENTGELFF. In nucleotides, the CDR3 is TGTGCCATCAAAGCGGAGAACACCGGGGAGCTGTTTTTT.

This chain uses TRBV5-4 with TRBJ2-7; TRBD2 agrees at 7 bases. The germline V gene encodes CDR1 SGHNT and CDR2 YYREEE (reference sequence). The J segment lost 3 bases and the V segment lost 0 bases, leaving 6 bases of the junction unmatched. This CDR3 is built from 15 residues. The CDR3 sequence is CASSLEDGGSYEQYF. The CDR3 region has the DNA TGTGCCAGCAGCTTGGAGGACGGGGGGAGCTACGAGCAGTACTTC.

The chain couples TRBV7-8 to TRBJ1-1; TRBD1 might be the D (5 bases). Germline loops: CDR1 SGHVS, CDR2 FQNEAQ. This CDR3 contains 15 residues. Trimming pared 5 bases from V and 5 bases from J, leaving 18 bases between. The chain's CDR3 is CASSPSRVVRTEAFF. The CDR3 region has the DNA TGTGCCAGCAGCCCGAGCAGGGTAGTCCGTACTGAAGCTTTCTTT.

The chain joins TRBV4-2 to TRBJ2-1; 8 nucleotides line up with TRBD2. The CDR3 covers 16 residues. Germline V gives CDR1 LGHNA, CDR2 YNFKEQ. Trimming cost V 4 bases and J 3 bases; bases outside gene matches: 8. CDR3 coding DNA: TGTGCCAGCAGCCGTCTCTCCGGGACTAGCTACAATGAGCAGTTCTTC. The encoded protein is CASSRLSGTSYNEQFF.

This clone was observed a single time. The rearrangement joins TRBV6-4 to TRBJ2-1; D may correspond to TRBD1 or TRBD2 (5 bases each). CDR1 MRHNA and CDR2 SNTAGT come from the germline V gene. The V and J ends lost 5 bases and 2 bases respectively, with 7 bases between them. This CDR3 is built from 13 residues. CDR3 DNA: TGTGCCAGCAGTTCGGGACCCTACAATGAGCAGTTCTTC. It yields the protein CASSSGPYNEQFF.

The rearrangement links TRBV10-1 to TRBJ1-6; D uncertain. The CDR3 spans 14 residues. The germline gives CDR1 WNHNN, CDR2 SYGVQD (reference sequence). Trimming took 2 bases from V and 9 from J, leaving 11 bases between them. The CDR3 spells CASSETGSGSPLHF. DNA for the CDR3: TGCGCCAGCAGTGAGACGGGGAGCGGTTCACCCCTCCACTTT.

Concerning this clone itself: This CDR3 is also generated by other DNA sequences in the sample. CDR3 sequence: CASSLRDEAFF. In nucleotides, the CDR3 is TGTGCCAGCAGTTTGAGGGATGAAGCTTTCTTT. The chain combines TRBV28 with TRBJ1-1; D is ambiguous. V was cut by 3 bases and J by 7 bases, with 6 bases left in between. The length of the CDR3 is 11 residues. Looked up from germline, CDR1 is MDHEN and CDR2 is SYDVKM.

This clone was detected a few times. The V call is TRBV5-1, the J call TRBJ2-1; perhaps TRBD2 as D (5 bases). The length of the CDR3 is 15 residues. CDR1 and CDR2 from the germline V gene are SGHRS and YFSETQ. Trimming left V 2 bases short and J 2 bases short, with 11 bases between. The CDR3 region is CASSFAGGPYNEQFF. The CDR3 DNA reads TGCGCCAGCAGCTTCGCGGGCGGACCCTACAATGAGCAGTTCTTC.

This chain joins TRBV9 and TRBJ2-2; 10 nucleotides align to TRBD2. Germline V CDR1 and CDR2: SGDLS, YYNGEE. The CDR3 consists of 15 residues. After removal of 3 bases from V and 7 bases from J, the junction contained 6 bases not matched to a gene. CDR3 nucleotide sequence: TGTGCCAGCAGCGCTGTAGCGGGGGGAGGCGGGGAGCTGTTTTTT. The encoded protein is CASSAVAGGGGELFF.